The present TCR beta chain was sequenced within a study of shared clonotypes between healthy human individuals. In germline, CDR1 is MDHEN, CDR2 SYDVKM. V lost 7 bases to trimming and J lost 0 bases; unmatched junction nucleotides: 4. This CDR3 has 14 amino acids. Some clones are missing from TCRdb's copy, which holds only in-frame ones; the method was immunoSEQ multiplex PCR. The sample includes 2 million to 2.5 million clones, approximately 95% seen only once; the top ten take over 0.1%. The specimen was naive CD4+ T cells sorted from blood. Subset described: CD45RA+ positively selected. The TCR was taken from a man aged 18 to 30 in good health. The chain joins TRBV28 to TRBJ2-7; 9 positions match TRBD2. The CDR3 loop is CASTAGGSSYEQYF. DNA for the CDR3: TGTGCCAGCACAGCGGGAGGCTCCTCCTACGAGCAGTACTTC.